The 32 T cell receptor beta chains below come from one sample, sequenced in a study of blood T cell repertoires in COVID-19. Assay used: immunoSEQ multiplex PCR; TCRdb lists only in-frame clones, some missing. The repertoire holds 95,000 to 150,000 clones, with just under 80% as singletons. Sample: peripheral blood. These receptors were obtained from a man between 60 and 75 years old with active or convalescent COVID-19.

The rearrangement links TRBV28 to TRBJ1-1; 7 bases match TRBD1. Unmatched junction bases numbered 10, after V lost 2 bases and J lost 4 bases. The CDR3 is 16 amino acids. Germline V gene data show CDR1 as MDHEN and CDR2 as SYDVKM. CDR3 bases: TGTGCCAGCAGTTTAAGGGACAGAGCCTTGGGCACTGAAGCTTTCTTT. This sequence encodes CASSLRDRALGTEAFF.

This chain links TRBV5-1 with TRBJ1-4; D possibly corresponds to TRBD1 (5 bases). The length of the CDR3 is 14 residues. V was pared by 6 bases and J by 8 bases, with 17 bases between. The germline V gene encodes CDR1 SGHRS and CDR2 YFSETQ. The CDR3, as DNA: TGCGCCAGCACCCCAAACCAGGGAGGAGAAAAACTGTTTTTT. Amino acids: CASTPNQGGEKLFF.

The chain carries TRBV10-3 and TRBJ1-1; D is perhaps TRBD1 (5 bases). CDR1 ENHRY and CDR2 SYGVKD come from the germline V gene. Trimming took 4 bases from V and 0 from J, leaving 6 bases between them. The CDR3 totals 13 residues. For the CDR3, the DNA is TGTGCCATCAGTGGGGGGGTGAACACTGAAGCTTTCTTT. As protein: CAISGGVNTEAFF.

The J gene is TRBJ2-2, the V gene TRBV19; 8 bases agree with TRBD2. The CDR3 totals 15 residues. The V segment lost 10 bases and the J segment 3 bases; nucleotides outside the gene matches: 10. Per germline, CDR1 LNHDA and CDR2 SQIVND (reference sequence). Here the CDR3 DNA reads TGTGCCACCCGGGCGGGGACTAGAGACACCGGGGAGCTGTTTTTT. Translated: CATRAGTRDTGELFF.

The chain links TRBV4-2 to TRBJ2-1; TRBD2 might be the D (6 bases). V gave up 7 bases and J gave up 10 bases, with 17 bases separating them. The CDR3 is made up of 13 amino acids. Germline assignment: CDR1 LGHNA and CDR2 YNFKEQ. The chain's CDR3 is CASTGFGSMEQFF. CDR3 DNA sequence: TGTGCCAGCACCGGATTCGGGAGCATGGAGCAGTTCTTC.

The chain has TRBV12-3 or TRBV12-4 and TRBJ1-1; possibly TRBD1 for D (6 bases). This CDR3 is 13 amino acids long. V lost 2 bases, J lost 7 bases, and 11 bases lay in between. Written as DNA, the CDR3 is TGTGCCAGCAGTTTACGGGGGGCGGATGAAGCTTTCTTT. Its protein product is CASSLRGADEAFF.

This chain connects TRBV19 to TRBJ2-7, with a possible D match to TRBD2 (5 bases). CDR1 is LNHDA and CDR2 is SQIVND in the germline V gene (reference sequence). V was clipped by 5 bases and J by 2 bases, with 16 bases between them. This CDR3 has 15 residues. CDR3 region: CASSGGLGPTYEQYF. The CDR3 region has the DNA TGTGCCAGTAGTGGCGGGCTCGGCCCAACCTACGAGCAGTACTTC.

The V call is TRBV28, the J call TRBJ2-7, with 9 bases that match TRBD2. The CDR3 contains 13 residues. The germline V gene has CDR1 MDHEN and CDR2 SYDVKM. V gave up 5 bases and J gave up 7 bases; unmatched junction bases: 6. In nucleotides, the CDR3 is TGTGCCAGCAGTCCCGGACTAGCGCGAGAGCAGTACTTC. Translation gives CASSPGLAREQYF.

This clone was found a few times. The V gene is TRBV5-1, the J gene TRBJ2-1; 7 positions match TRBD1. Trimming took 2 bases from V and 4 from J; bases not matched to a gene: 3. Germline V CDR1 and CDR2: SGHRS, YFSETQ. The CDR3 covers 14 residues. CDR3 nucleotides: TGCGCCAGCAGCTTTACACAGGGGTACAATGAGCAGTTCTTC. The encoded protein is CASSFTQGYNEQFF.

The rearrangement links TRBV30 to TRBJ1-5, with 7 bases identical to TRBD1. V dropped 2 bases and J dropped 6; count of bases not matched to a gene: 19. There are 18 residues in the CDR3. Germline CDR1 and CDR2: GTSNPN and SVGIG (reference sequence). CDR3: CAWSPQTGRVRDGQPQHF. CDR3 DNA: TGTGCCTGGAGTCCACAGACAGGGCGGGTCAGGGATGGTCAGCCCCAGCATTTT.

In DNA, the CDR3 is TGTGCCAGCAGCTTAGAAGGGGACGAGCAGTACTTC. This codes for CASSLEGDEQYF. This chain connects TRBV7-9 to TRBJ2-7; a possible D gene is TRBD1 (5 bases). Germline assignment: CDR1 SEHNR and CDR2 FQNEAQ (reference sequence). The CDR3 loop spans 12 amino acids. V dropped 1 base and J dropped 5 bases, with 6 bases sitting between them.

The sample holds one count of this clone. The rearrangement links TRBV21-1 to TRBJ2-2; the table's D call, TRBD2, has no DNA check behind it. TRBV21-1 is listed as a pseudogene. This CDR3 contains 16 residues. CDR3 residues: CASRGVWLARVGELFF. The CDR3 coding sequence is TGTGCCAGCAGGGGTGTATGGCTAGCAAGGGTGGGGGAGCTGTTTTTT.

This clone was detected once. The chain uses TRBV28 and TRBJ1-1; 7 nucleotides align to TRBD1. The CDR3 is made up of 14 amino acids. Per the germline V gene, CDR1 is MDHEN and CDR2 is SYDVKM. V dropped 4 bases and J dropped 8; count of bases not matched to a gene: 10. CDR3 nucleotides: TGTGCCAGCAGTTACCCCTTCGGACAGGCAGAAGCTTTCTTT. Its translation is CASSYPFGQAEAFF.

V usage is TRBV5-1 and J usage is TRBJ2-1, with TRBD2 identical over 9 bases. V gave up 0 bases and J gave up 7 bases; unmatched junction bases: 8. Germline V gives CDR1 SGHRS, CDR2 YFSETQ. The CDR3 is 16 amino acids. The CDR3, as DNA: TGCGCCAGCAGCTTGGGGTTCGCGGGAGGGGGTAATGAGCAGTTCTTC. Residues: CASSLGFAGGGNEQFF. The whole variable domain, remainder taken from reference TRBV5-1 and TRBJ2-1, is KAGVTQTPRYLIKTRGQQVTLSCSPISGHRSVSWYQQTPGQGLQFLFEYFSETQRNKGNFPGRFSGRQFSNSRSEMNVSTLELGDSALYLCASSLGFAGGGNEQFFGPGTRLTVL.

The J gene is TRBJ2-3, the V gene TRBV11-3; D not certain. The ends were cut back, 1 base at V and 7 bases at J, with 9 bases in the middle. This CDR3 region has 13 residues. Germline V gene lookup returns CDR1 SGHNT and CDR2 YENEEA. For the CDR3, the DNA is TGTGCCAGCAGCTTAGGGCCGGAGAATACGCAGTATTTT. Its protein product is CASSLGPENTQYF.

The chain uses TRBV19 and TRBJ2-3; D remains unclear. Trimming pared 3 bases from V and 9 bases from J, leaving 16 bases between. Germline CDR1 LNHDA, CDR2 SQIVND (reference sequence). The CDR3 length is 14 residues. The chain's CDR3 is CASSIAPPAPTQYF. In DNA form, the CDR3 reads TGTGCCAGTAGTATTGCTCCCCCCGCGCCAACGCAGTATTTT.

CDR3 DNA: TGTGCCAGCAGAAGGGGTCTGAACACTGAAGCTTTCTTT. It is translated as CASRRGLNTEAFF. The chain is built from TRBV7-2 and TRBJ1-1, with D possibly being TRBD1 (5 bases). Germline CDR1 and CDR2: SGHTA and FQGNSA. The ends were cut back, 6 bases at V and 0 bases at J, with 8 bases in the middle. There are 13 residues in the CDR3.

The chain employs TRBV28 and TRBJ2-7; D gene ambiguous. This CDR3 spans 11 amino acids. V shed 6 bases and J shed 5 bases, with 8 bases lying between them. Germline-derived CDR1 and CDR2 are MDHEN and SYDVKM. CDR3 in amino acids: CASSSSNEQYF. In nucleotides, the CDR3 is TGTGCCAGCAGCTCCAGTAACGAGCAGTACTTC.

The chain recombines TRBV29-1 with TRBJ2-5, with TRBD1 identical over 8 bases. The trim removed 7 bases at V and 2 bases at J, leaving 6 bases unmatched. The CDR3 length is 13 residues. Germline assignment: CDR1 SQVTM and CDR2 ANQGSEA. The CDR3 here is CSGTGTGQETQYF. The CDR3 DNA sequence: TGCAGCGGGACCGGGACAGGTCAAGAGACCCAGTACTTC.

In this sample, this clone turned up once. The chain couples TRBV7-2 to TRBJ2-2, with D possibly being TRBD1 (5 bases). From germline, CDR1 is SGHTA and CDR2 FQGNSA. Trimming shortened V by 5 bases and J by 3 bases, and 13 bases separated the two germline ends. The CDR3 length is 15 residues. In nucleotides, the CDR3 is TGTGCCAGCAGCCCCAATCTACAGGACACCGGGGAGCTGTTTTTT. This codes for CASSPNLQDTGELFF.

The chain uses TRBV28 and TRBJ2-7; no reliable D call. CDR3 size: 12 residues. V was trimmed by 6 bases and J by 3 bases, leaving 9 bases between them. From germline, CDR1 is MDHEN and CDR2 SYDVKM. The CDR3, as DNA: TGTGCCAGCAGCCCTCCCGGCTACGAGCAGTACTTC. Translation: CASSPPGYEQYF.

The J gene is TRBJ2-5, the V gene TRBV20-1; D gene unclear. V was trimmed by 3 bases and J by 2 bases, leaving 28 bases between them. This CDR3 has 19 residues. The germline V gene has CDR1 DFQATT and CDR2 SNEGSKA (reference sequence). The CDR3 DNA reads TGCAGTGCTAGTTTCCTTCCAGGATTTACAGTGCCTCTACAAGAGACCCAGTACTTC. Translated, it gives CSASFLPGFTVPLQETQYF.

The chain is built from TRBV11-3 and TRBJ2-2; D gene uncertain. CDR1 and CDR2 (germline): SGHNT, YENEEA. Trimming left V 2 bases short and J 5 bases short, with 12 bases between. The CDR3 loop spans 15 amino acids. The CDR3 loop is CASSLHADLTGELFF. In DNA form, the CDR3 reads TGTGCCAGCAGCTTACACGCCGACTTGACCGGGGAGCTGTTTTTT.

The chain uses TRBV7-9 and TRBJ2-7; TRBD2 agrees at 13 bases. This CDR3 is built from 17 residues. In germline, CDR1 is SEHNR, CDR2 FQNEAQ (reference sequence). V gave up 1 base and J gave up 6 bases; unmatched junction bases: 9. The CDR3 protein is CASSLGREGLAGPEQYF. The CDR3 DNA sequence: TGTGCCAGCAGCTTAGGAAGAGAGGGACTAGCGGGACCCGAGCAGTACTTC.

The rearrangement joins TRBV5-1 to TRBJ1-6, with 8 bases matching TRBD1. The germline V gene has CDR1 SGHRS and CDR2 YFSETQ. The V segment lost 5 bases and the J segment 11 bases; nucleotides outside the gene matches: 6. The CDR3 is made up of 13 amino acids. CDR3 DNA sequence: TGCGCCAGCAGAGCGGACAGGGCTACACCCCTCCACTTT. Translating it yields CASRADRATPLHF.

The chain is built from TRBV4-2 and TRBJ1-5; D may be TRBD1 (5 bases). The V and J ends lost 0 bases and 0 bases respectively, with 6 bases between them. The CDR3 contains 15 residues. Germline V gene lookup returns CDR1 LGHNA and CDR2 YNFKEQ. The chain's CDR3 is CASSQDRASNQPQHF. CDR3 bases: TGTGCCAGCAGCCAAGACAGGGCTAGCAATCAGCCCCAGCATTTT.

This chain connects TRBV5-1 to TRBJ2-6; TRBD1 might be the D (6 bases). V gave up 6 bases and J gave up 1 base, with 20 bases separating them. The CDR3 loop spans 18 amino acids. Germline lookup yields CDR1 SGHRS and CDR2 YFSETQ. For the CDR3, the DNA is TGCGCCAGCACCCTGGTGGCAGGGGCTTTGTCTGGGGCCAACGTCCTGACTTTC. Its protein product is CASTLVAGALSGANVLTF.

The V and J genes are TRBV21-1 and TRBJ2-3; TRBD2 is the table's D call, not checked against the DNA. TRBV21-1 counts as a pseudogene. The CDR3 has 22 amino acids. The CDR3 DNA follows: TGTGCCAGCAGCAAGACTTCCCGGGGGGTATTAGCGGGAGGTTCTAGCACAGATACGCAGTATTTT. Its translation: CASSKTSRGVLAGGSSTDTQYF.

The chain links TRBV6-5 to TRBJ1-2, with 9 bases fitting TRBD1. The CDR3 has 15 amino acids. V gave up 6 bases and J gave up 2 bases; unmatched junction bases: 7. Per the germline V gene, CDR1 is MNHEY and CDR2 is SVGAGI. The CDR3 spells CASRQGTGSNYGYTF. The CDR3 bases are TGTGCCAGCAGACAGGGGACAGGGTCGAACTATGGCTACACCTTC.

The genes are TRBV11-2 and TRBJ2-1, with TRBD1 as a possible D gene (5 bases). The CDR3 loop spans 15 amino acids. V dropped 2 bases and J dropped 1 base, with 9 bases sitting between them. Per germline, CDR1 SGHAT and CDR2 FQNNGV. The CDR3 DNA is TGTGCCAGCAGCTTACCTCAGGGATCCTACAATGAGCAGTTCTTC. Translation gives CASSLPQGSYNEQFF. Full variable domain (outside the CDR3, taken from reference TRBV11-2 and TRBJ2-1): EAGVAQSPRYKIIEKRQSVAFWCNPISGHATLYWYQQILGQGPKLLIQFQNNGVVDDSQLPKDRFSAERLKGVDSTLKIQPAKLEDSAVYLCASSLPQGSYNEQFFGPGTRLTVL.

This chain joins TRBV5-6 and TRBJ1-2; possible D gene TRBD1, 6 bases. From germline, CDR1 is SGHDT and CDR2 YYEEEE. CDR3 length: 15 residues. Trimming stripped 4 bases from V and 0 bases from J, with 13 bases between. The CDR3 DNA is TGTGCCAGCAGCCCAGTAGGGGGAGCTAACTATGGCTACACCTTC. It is translated as CASSPVGGANYGYTF.

This rearrangement joins TRBV7-6 to TRBJ1-4, with TRBD1 matching over 9 bases. This CDR3 region has 15 residues. Germline V CDR1 and CDR2: SGHVS, FNYEAQ. The trim removed 5 bases at V and 5 bases at J, leaving 6 bases unmatched. CDR3 residues: CASSEGQGYNEKLFF. The CDR3 DNA reads TGTGCCAGCAGCGAAGGACAGGGGTACAATGAAAAACTGTTTTTT.